This is a list of T cell receptor beta chains from one sample in a study of cytomegalovirus exposure and HLA in healthy donors. Here immunoSEQ multiplex PCR was the method, and the copy in TCRdb shows in-frame clones only, minus some. The sample shows 90,000 to 130,000 clones, about 70% of them seen only once. The source material was PBMCs. These receptors were obtained from a woman aged 25-40 years in good health and CMV-seronegative. The CDR3 runs from the conserved cysteine through the conserved F or W. Each record gives: clone size, V gene, D gene, J gene, CDR3 protein, CDR3 DNA. D genes are given only for firm matches. Expanded clones get a size class; other rows say once, few or many, or leave the size out.

>-|TRBV4-2|-|TRBJ2-7
CASSQEGGSGSYEQYF
TGTGCCAGCAGCCAAGAAGGTGGCTCGGGATCCTACGAGCAGTACTTC
>-|TRBV5-1|TRBD2|TRBJ2-3
CASSSGLAGATDTQYF
TGCGCCAGCAGCTCGGGACTAGCGGGAGCGACAGATACGCAGTATTTT
>-|TRBV12-5|-|TRBJ1-1
CASRSEGPTEAFF
TGTGCTAGTCGCTCCGAGGGCCCCACTGAAGCTTTCTTT
>few|TRBV5-1|-|TRBJ2-7
CASSLGQGYYEQYF
TGCGCCAGCAGCTTGGGGCAGGGTTACTACGAGCAGTACTTC
>few|TRBV11-2|-|TRBJ1-2
CASSLDREGRGYTF
TGTGCCAGCAGCTTAGATCGGGAAGGACGTGGCTACACCTTC
>-|TRBV19|-|TRBJ1-1
CASKGHQKNTEAFF
TGTGCCAGTAAGGGACACCAGAAGAACACTGAAGCTTTCTTT
>-|TRBV6-5|TRBD2|TRBJ2-7
CASSAGLASSYEQYF
TGTGCCAGCAGTGCTGGACTAGCGTCCTCCTACGAGCAGTACTTC
>-|TRBV30|-|TRBJ1-1
CAWSALRSEAFF
TGTGCCTGGAGTGCGCTAAGAAGTGAAGCTTTCTTT
>-|TRBV6-5|-|TRBJ2-7
CASKVQGGSYEQYF
TGTGCCAGCAAGGTACAGGGTGGATCCTACGAGCAGTACTTC
>-|TRBV10-2|TRBD1|TRBJ1-2
CASSSGTGVWGYTF
TGCGCCAGCAGCTCCGGGACAGGGGTTTGGGGCTACACCTTC
>-|TRBV6-4|TRBD1|TRBJ1-2
CASRLQGAGGYTF
TGTGCCAGCAGGCTACAGGGGGCAGGGGGCTACACCTTC
>-|TRBV9|TRBD1|TRBJ2-1
CASSRTGGTYNEQFF
TGTGCCAGCAGCCGAACAGGGGGGACCTACAATGAGCAGTTCTTC
>-|TRBV6-6|TRBD1|TRBJ1-1
CASSGQGNTEAFF
TGTGCCAGCAGCGGACAGGGGAACACTGAAGCTTTCTTT
>-|TRBV21-1|-|TRBJ2-6
CASSKQVWDRAFPGANVLTF
TGTGCCAGCAGCAAACAGGTCTGGGACAGGGCCTTTCCTGGGGCCAACGTCCTGACTTTC
>-|TRBV27|TRBD1|TRBJ1-3
CASSSRGQGNTIYF
TGTGCCAGCAGTTCGCGAGGACAGGGGAACACCATATATTTT
>-|TRBV5-8|TRBD1|TRBJ1-5
CASSLGQGVGFSNQPQHF
TGTGCCAGCAGCTTAGGACAGGGGGTCGGATTCAGCAATCAGCCCCAGCATTTT
>few|TRBV2|-|TRBJ2-7
CASSDWREQYF
TGTGCCAGCAGTGATTGGCGGGAGCAGTACTTC
>-|TRBV6-1|-|TRBJ1-4
CASSYTGVLFF
TGTGCCAGCAGTTATACGGGGGTACTGTTTTTT
>-|TRBV6-6|-|TRBJ2-7
CASSYTMTEYEQYF
TGTGCCAGCAGTTACACCATGACAGAATACGAGCAGTACTTC
>-|TRBV7-8|TRBD2|TRBJ2-1
CASSSPGLAGGQSSYNEQFF
TGTGCCAGCAGCTCACCGGGACTAGCGGGGGGGCAGAGCTCCTACAATGAGCAGTTCTTC
>-|TRBV5-1|-|TRBJ1-4
CASSSSRGATNEKLFF
TGCGCCAGCAGCTCCTCCCGAGGTGCAACTAATGAAAAACTGTTTTTT
>-|TRBV7-7|TRBD2|TRBJ2-5
CASSPGAGGQETQYF
TGTGCTAGCAGCCCGGGGGCGGGGGGGCAGGAGACCCAGTACTTC
>-|TRBV5-1|TRBD1|TRBJ2-5
CASSLVGTGQETQYF
TGCGCCAGCAGCTTGGTTGGGACAGGGCAAGAGACCCAGTACTTC
>once|TRBV11-2|TRBD1|TRBJ1-1
CASRDSDDRDGEAFF
TGTGCCAGCAGGGACTCCGATGACAGGGACGGTGAAGCTTTCTTT
>once|TRBV4-3|-|TRBJ1-1
CASSQSRLNTEAFF
TGCGCCAGCAGCCAATCCAGATTGAACACTGAAGCTTTCTTT
>-|TRBV4-3|-|TRBJ2-1
CASSQERLSLTYNEQFF
TGCGCCAGCAGCCAAGAAAGATTAAGCTTAACCTACAATGAGCAGTTCTTC
>-|TRBV27|-|TRBJ1-2
CASSLYGGSYGYTF
TGTGCCAGCAGTTTATACGGGGGAAGCTATGGCTACACCTTC
>-|TRBV29-1|-|TRBJ1-1
CSVEGVNEDEAFF
TGCAGCGTTGAAGGGGTAAATGAGGATGAAGCTTTCTTT
>-|TRBV10-3|TRBD1|TRBJ1-1
CAISQMGTGGAGKGPRRANTEAFF
TGTGCCATCAGCCAGATGGGGACAGGGGGCGCTGGGAAAGGTCCTCGTCGGGCGAACACTGAAGCTTTCTTT
>-|TRBV7-8|TRBD1|TRBJ1-1
CASSERDRGWGTEAFF
TGTGCCAGCAGCGAGAGGGACAGGGGATGGGGAACTGAAGCTTTCTTT
>-|TRBV27|-|TRBJ1-1
CASSLGTTNTEAFF
TGTGCCAGCAGTTTAGGGACAACGAACACTGAAGCTTTCTTT
>-|TRBV11-1|TRBD1|TRBJ2-5
CASSSTGTGIRETQYF
TGTGCCAGCAGCTCAACCGGGACAGGGATTCGGGAGACCCAGTACTTC
>few|TRBV6-4|-|TRBJ1-6
CASSVEGGTNSPLHF
TGTGCCAGCAGTGTGGAGGGGGGGACCAATTCACCCCTCCACTTT
>-|TRBV28|-|TRBJ2-2
CASSILTGELFF
TGTGCCAGCAGTATCCTCACCGGGGAGCTGTTTTTT
>-|TRBV5-5|TRBD1|TRBJ2-7
CASSLQGSFTYEQYF
TGTGCCAGCAGCTTACAGGGGTCCTTCACCTACGAGCAGTACTTC
>few|TRBV7-9|TRBD2|TRBJ2-7
CASSLVGLAGTYEQYF
TGTGCCAGCAGCTTAGTAGGGCTAGCGGGGACCTACGAGCAGTACTTC
>-|TRBV9|TRBD1|TRBJ1-1
CASSVQGEDTEAFF
TGTGCCAGCAGCGTGCAGGGGGAGGATACTGAAGCTTTCTTT
>-|TRBV6-5|-|TRBJ1-1
CASSYSGGINTEAFF
TGTGCCAGCAGTTACTCGGGCGGGATCAACACTGAAGCTTTCTTT
>-|TRBV4-1|-|TRBJ1-5
CASSQEGGPSNQPQHF
TGCGCCAGCAGCCAAGAGGGCGGGCCCAGCAATCAGCCCCAGCATTTT
>few|TRBV10-1|TRBD1|TRBJ2-7
CASRDGQGAYEQYF
TGCGCCAGCAGAGATGGACAGGGGGCCTACGAGCAGTACTTC